The clone carrying this T cell receptor (beta chain) was observed a handful of times. In the study's own analysis: Reference gene primer amplification gave nucleated cell count estimates. Profiled with immunoSEQ multiplex PCR; TCRdb holds only in-frame clones, not every one. Clone size and the V and J calls come from that table; the DNA yielded D and trimming. The sample includes about 220,000 clones, 80% to 85% of them seen just once. The source of the sample is a study of blood T cell repertoires in COVID-19. About the study: Some COVID-19 samples were acute and others convalescent; all came from the United States, Italy and Spain. From T cells, B-cell-depleted T cells, or PBMCs came the material, which was cDNA or gDNA.

The CDR3 extends over 14 amino acids. V lost 8 bases, J lost 2 bases, and 9 bases stayed unmatched. In germline, CDR1 is MNHEY, CDR2 SMNVEV (reference sequence). V and J are TRBV27 and TRBJ2-7; 7 bases match TRBD2. Sequenced: peripheral blood. The receptor was isolated from a man aged 30 to 45 with active or convalescent COVID-19. The CDR3 spells CASRPREVPYEQYF. In DNA form, the CDR3 reads TGTGCCAGCCGCCCTCGGGAGGTTCCCTACGAGCAGTACTTC.